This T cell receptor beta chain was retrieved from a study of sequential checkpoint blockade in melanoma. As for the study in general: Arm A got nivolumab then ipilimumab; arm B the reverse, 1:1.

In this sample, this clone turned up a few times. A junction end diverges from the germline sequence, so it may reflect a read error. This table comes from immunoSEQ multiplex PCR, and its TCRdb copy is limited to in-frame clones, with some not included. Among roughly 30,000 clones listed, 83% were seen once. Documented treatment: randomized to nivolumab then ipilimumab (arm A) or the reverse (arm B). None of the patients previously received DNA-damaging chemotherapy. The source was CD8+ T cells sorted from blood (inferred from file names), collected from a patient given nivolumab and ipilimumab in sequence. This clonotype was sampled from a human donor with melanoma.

CDR3 sequence: CASSSDTEAFF. CDR3 DNA: TGTGCCAGCAGCTCAGACACTGAAGCTTTCTTT. The V and J genes are TRBV5-3 and TRBJ1-1; D ambiguous. TRBV5-3 is designated an ORF whose function remains uncertain. The CDR3 has 11 residues.